A selection of T cell receptor beta chains follows, all from one sample in a study of blood T cell repertoires in COVID-19. The repertoire was sequenced with immunoSEQ multiplex PCR; TCRdb's copy has only in-frame clones and lacks some. The sample lists approximately 500,000 clones, around nine tenths occurring once. Sequencing used peripheral blood. Every receptor here comes from a woman between 45 and 65 years old with COVID-19, enrolled during active disease. CDR3s include the opening cysteine and the closing phenylalanine or tryptophan. D genes are given only for firm matches. The size field is filled for only some rows; it gives once, few, many or a size class.

clone size,V gene,CDR3 length,D gene,J gene,CDR3 protein,CDR3 DNA
few,TRBV2,15,-,TRBJ2-5,CASSESFQGQETQYF,TGTGCCAGCAGTGAATCTTTTCAGGGGCAAGAGACCCAGTACTTC
-,TRBV19,14,-,TRBJ1-1,CASSVDRGSTEAFF,TGTGCCAGTAGTGTCGATAGAGGGAGCACTGAAGCTTTCTTT
-,TRBV19,15,-,TRBJ1-6,CASSSRHLYNSPLHF,TGTGCCAGTAGTTCCCGACACCTCTATAATTCACCCCTCCACTTT
-,TRBV4-2,16,-,TRBJ2-7,CASSQDRAIQGYEQYF,TGTGCCAGCAGCCAAGATAGGGCTATTCAGGGCTACGAGCAGTACTTC
once,TRBV9,15,-,TRBJ2-7,CASSVVETALYEQYF,TGTGCCAGCAGCGTAGTAGAGACTGCTCTCTACGAGCAGTACTTC
once,TRBV30,13,-,TRBJ1-2,CAWSAESRDGYTF,TGTGCCTGGAGTGCAGAGAGCCGGGATGGCTACACCTTC
-,TRBV3-1/TRBV3-2,16,-,TRBJ2-1,CASSFDGQQKDNEQFF,TGTGCCAGCAGCTTCGACGGACAACAAAAGGACAATGAGCAGTTCTTC
once,TRBV9,16,-,TRBJ2-6,CASGGKWSSGANVLTF,TGTGCCAGCGGAGGGAAGTGGAGCTCTGGGGCCAACGTCCTGACTTTC
few,TRBV7-8,15,-,TRBJ1-1,CASSLEGQGWGVAFF,TGTGCCAGCAGCTTAGAGGGGCAGGGATGGGGCGTAGCTTTCTTT
-,TRBV2,17,TRBD1,TRBJ1-4,CASSVDLGGQGSEKLFF,TGTGCCAGCAGTGTTGATCTCGGGGGACAGGGTAGTGAAAAACTGTTTTTT
-,TRBV11-1,13,-,TRBJ1-5,CASSSTAGQPQHF,TGTGCCAGCAGCTCCACCGCGGGTCAGCCCCAGCATTTT
-,TRBV5-6,16,TRBD2,TRBJ2-5,CASEGLAGGRQETQYF,TGTGCCAGCGAGGGACTAGCGGGGGGGCGGCAAGAGACCCAGTACTTC
-,TRBV6-6,13,-,TRBJ1-4,CASSLVGGEKLFF,TGTGCCAGCAGTTTGGTCGGCGGAGAAAAACTGTTTTTT
-,TRBV7-3,11,-,TRBJ2-1,CASSLDSEQFF,TGTGCCAGCAGCCTCGACAGCGAGCAGTTCTTC
once,TRBV4-1,15,TRBD1,TRBJ1-2,CASSPPTGDWYGYTF,TGCGCCAGCAGCCCACCGACAGGGGACTGGTATGGCTACACCTTC
-,TRBV7-2,15,TRBD2,TRBJ2-7,CASSLRSGGLNEQYF,TGTGCCAGCAGCTTACGTAGCGGGGGGCTCAACGAGCAGTACTTC
-,TRBV11-2,14,TRBD1,TRBJ1-1,CASSPGQGNTEAFF,TGTGCCAGCAGCCCGGGACAGGGAAACACTGAAGCTTTCTTT
-,TRBV5-8,14,-,TRBJ1-4,CASSLRQTNEKLFF,TGTGCCAGCAGCTTGAGACAGACTAATGAAAAACTGTTTTTT
-,TRBV5-1,14,-,TRBJ1-1,CASTKDNLNTEAFF,TGCGCCAGCACCAAAGACAACTTGAACACTGAAGCTTTCTTT
-,TRBV3-1/TRBV3-2,12,-,TRBJ2-5,CASSQFSETQYF,TGTGCCAGCAGCCAATTTAGCGAGACCCAGTACTTC
-,TRBV11-1,13,-,TRBJ2-5,CASRRQVQETQYF,TGTGCCAGCAGGAGACAGGTACAAGAGACCCAGTACTTC
few,TRBV5-6,15,-,TRBJ1-6,CASSPDGGYASPLHF,TGTGCCAGCAGCCCCGACGGGGGGTATGCTTCACCCCTCCACTTT
-,TRBV29-1,16,TRBD1,TRBJ1-1,CSVAGQGAGMNTEAFF,TGCAGCGTTGCAGGACAGGGGGCTGGTATGAACACTGAAGCTTTCTTT
-,TRBV5-8,12,-,TRBJ1-3,CASSLRPNTIYF,TGTGCCAGCAGTCTGAGGCCAAACACCATATATTTT
-,TRBV30,14,TRBD1,TRBJ1-1,CAWSLGQGRTEAFF,TGTGCCTGGAGCCTGGGACAGGGGAGGACTGAAGCTTTCTTT
-,TRBV19,13,-,TRBJ1-6,CASLAGANSPLHF,TGTGCCAGCCTGGCGGGGGCTAATTCACCCCTCCACTTT
-,TRBV6-1,14,-,TRBJ1-4,CASSEARGWEKLFF,TGTGCCAGCAGTGAAGCCCGGGGTTGGGAAAAACTGTTTTTT
-,TRBV5-1,16,TRBD1,TRBJ2-3,CASSLTGTGVPDTQYF,TGCGCCAGCAGCTTAACCGGGACAGGGGTTCCAGATACGCAGTATTTT
-,TRBV27,14,TRBD2,TRBJ2-3,CASSFAGGGDTQYF,TGTGCCAGCAGTTTCGCGGGGGGGGGAGATACGCAGTATTTT
-,TRBV24-1,14,-,TRBJ2-1,CATSDPRRYNEQFF,TGTGCCACCAGTGATCCCCGTCGGTACAATGAGCAGTTCTTC
-,TRBV9,17,-,TRBJ1-3,CASSVLPTGHQRNTIYF,TGTGCCAGCAGCGTGCTCCCCACGGGACATCAAAGAAACACCATATATTTT
-,TRBV10-3,17,-,TRBJ2-7,CAISEEHKRPRSYEQYF,TGTGCCATCAGTGAGGAACACAAGAGGCCCCGTTCCTACGAGCAGTACTTC
-,TRBV4-1,14,-,TRBJ1-3,CASSQDEGTNTIYF,TGCGCCAGCAGCCAAGATGAGGGAACAAACACCATATATTTT
-,TRBV19,14,-,TRBJ2-2,CASSYGGPGGELFF,TGTGCCAGTAGTTACGGGGGTCCCGGCGGGGAGCTGTTTTTT
-,TRBV6-6,15,TRBD1,TRBJ2-7,CASTIRPQGAYEQYF,TGTGCCAGCACGATCCGCCCCCAGGGGGCCTACGAGCAGTACTTC
-,TRBV30,14,-,TRBJ1-5,CAWGSDYSNQPQHF,TGTGCCTGGGGTTCGGACTATAGCAATCAGCCCCAGCATTTT